These T cell receptor beta chains were read from a single sample in a study of cytomegalovirus exposure and HLA in healthy donors. Profiled with immunoSEQ multiplex PCR; TCRdb holds only in-frame clones, not every one. The sample has approximately 150,000 clones, around two thirds seen once; the top ten hold about 10%. Sequencing input: PBMCs. These receptors were taken from a man in his thirties or forties in good health and CMV-seropositive. Both conserved end residues are trimmed from each CDR3. Fields, in order: D gene, clone size, J gene, V gene, CDR3 protein. A D gene is named only where the DNA matches it firmly. Some rows mark clone size as missing; the rest say once, few, many or name a class of expanded clone.

.	few	TRBJ1-1	TRBV14	ASSQLSGNTEAF
TRBD1	.	TRBJ2-7	TRBV6-6	ASSYSTGTYEQY
TRBD2	.	TRBJ2-7	TRBV5-4	ASSSGRANEQY
.	.	TRBJ1-1	TRBV5-1	ASSKNRADTEAF
TRBD2	.	TRBJ2-1	TRBV6-5	ASSYSSGSSYNEQF
.	.	TRBJ2-7	TRBV7-8	ASTPLEVPYEQY
.	.	TRBJ2-7	TRBV7-7	ASSLGDTETYEQY
TRBD1	.	TRBJ2-2	TRBV10-3	ATRTGQGNTGELF
.	.	TRBJ2-1	TRBV4-2	ASSPGLDDNEQF
TRBD2	.	TRBJ2-3	TRBV7-6	ASSLAGGDTQY
.	.	TRBJ2-5	TRBV2	ASSGGETQY
.	.	TRBJ2-4	TRBV10-3	AISPGQSGKNIQY
.	.	TRBJ2-7	TRBV6-5	ASSYSRDSYEQY
TRBD1	few	TRBJ2-7	TRBV23-1	ASSRTGEQY
TRBD1	few	TRBJ2-3	TRBV30	AWRDYRGGTDTQY
TRBD1	.	TRBJ2-2	TRBV10-1	ASSESLTGGEGGELF
TRBD2	.	TRBJ2-2	TRBV9	ASSVAGEVGELF
.	few	TRBJ1-4	TRBV28	ASSTLGVGANEKLF
TRBD2	.	TRBJ2-7	TRBV28	ASSRLAGGRSSYEQY
.	.	TRBJ1-4	TRBV2	ASSQRGGLGGNEKLF
TRBD1	.	TRBJ2-2	TRBV7-9	ASSSDRGNTGELF
TRBD2	.	TRBJ2-3	TRBV19	ASSDSGGPEGDTQY
TRBD2	.	TRBJ2-3	TRBV5-1	ASSATSGGDTQY
TRBD1	.	TRBJ2-7	TRBV30	AWSNGQGVSYEQY
.	.	TRBJ2-1	TRBV18	ASSPQGIEQF
.	.	TRBJ2-7	TRBV9	ASSPPGQNEQY
.	.	TRBJ2-7	TRBV21-1	ASSTTGESSYEQY
TRBD2	.	TRBJ2-3	TRBV11-2	ASSLLAGGDTQY
.	.	TRBJ2-7	TRBV14	ASSPYEPPNEQY
TRBD2	.	TRBJ2-1	TRBV7-3	ASSISGLAGGFEQF
.	.	TRBJ2-5	TRBV4-1	ASSQVTGADETQY
TRBD1	.	TRBJ2-7	TRBV27	ASSRGQAPYEQY
.	.	TRBJ2-5	TRBV2	ASSFRQEQETQY
.	.	TRBJ1-4	TRBV4-1	ASSQAHGKPYEKLF
.	many	TRBJ2-6	TRBV6-6	ASTPRLSGANVLT
TRBD1	.	TRBJ1-1	TRBV9	ASSLWTGSKTEAF
.	.	TRBJ1-1	TRBV7-2	ASSLGRRANTEAF
TRBD1	.	TRBJ2-7	TRBV27	ASSLGGQGRVYEQY
.	.	TRBJ1-1	TRBV11-1	ASSPGAQNTEAF
.	.	TRBJ2-7	TRBV18	ASSPPMGQAQYEQY
.	.	TRBJ1-2	TRBV7-9	ASSWDTSYGYT
TRBD2	.	TRBJ2-7	TRBV6-6	ASSYLPSGPYEQY
TRBD1	few	TRBJ1-2	TRBV4-1	ASSQRDRGLPLYGYT
TRBD1	few	TRBJ1-1	TRBV10-3	AISDGAPVRGTEAF
.	once	TRBJ2-3	TRBV14	ASSQSGDTQY
.	few	TRBJ2-7	TRBV5-1	ASSLGGPLWEQY